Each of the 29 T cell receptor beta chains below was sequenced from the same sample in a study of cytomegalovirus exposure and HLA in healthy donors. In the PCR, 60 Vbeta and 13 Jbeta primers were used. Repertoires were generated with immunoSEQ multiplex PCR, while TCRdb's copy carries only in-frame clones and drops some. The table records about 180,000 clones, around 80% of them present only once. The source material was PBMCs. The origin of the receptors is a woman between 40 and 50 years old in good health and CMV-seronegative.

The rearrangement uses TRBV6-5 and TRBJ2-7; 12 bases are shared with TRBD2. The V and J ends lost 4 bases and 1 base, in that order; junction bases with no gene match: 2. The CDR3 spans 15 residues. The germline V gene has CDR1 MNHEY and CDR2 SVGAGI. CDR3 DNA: TGTGCCAGCAGTTCTGGACTAGCGGGATCCTACGAGCAGTACTTC. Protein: CASSSGLAGSYEQYF.

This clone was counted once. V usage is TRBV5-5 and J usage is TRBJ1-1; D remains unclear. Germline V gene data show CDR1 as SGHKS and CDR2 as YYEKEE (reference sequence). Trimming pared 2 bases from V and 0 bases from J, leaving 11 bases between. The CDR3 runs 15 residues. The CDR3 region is CASSFSPVMNTEAFF. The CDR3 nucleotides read TGTGCCAGCAGCTTTTCCCCGGTGATGAACACTGAAGCTTTCTTT.

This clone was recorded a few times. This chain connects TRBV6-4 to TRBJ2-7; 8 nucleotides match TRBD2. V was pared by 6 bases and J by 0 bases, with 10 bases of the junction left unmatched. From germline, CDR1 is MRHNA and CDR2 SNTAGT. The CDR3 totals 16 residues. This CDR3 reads CASRETSGTSSYEQYF. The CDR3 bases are TGTGCCAGCAGGGAAACTAGCGGCACGAGCTCCTACGAGCAGTACTTC.

The chain's CDR3 is CASSLLSQNYGYTF. CDR3 DNA: TGTGCCAGCAGCTTACTCTCCCAGAACTATGGCTACACCTTC. The chain carries TRBV7-2 and TRBJ1-2, with no clear D. V lost 2 bases and J lost 2, with 9 bases in between. Per germline, CDR1 SGHTA and CDR2 FQGNSA. The CDR3 loop spans 14 amino acids.

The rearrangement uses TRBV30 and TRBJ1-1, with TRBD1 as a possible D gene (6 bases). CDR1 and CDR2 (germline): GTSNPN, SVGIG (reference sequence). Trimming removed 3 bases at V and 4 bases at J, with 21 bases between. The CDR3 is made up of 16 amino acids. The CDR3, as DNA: TGTGCCTGGAGCGGGGTTCCAGGGGCTTTATCCACTGAAGCTTTCTTT. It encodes CAWSGVPGALSTEAFF.

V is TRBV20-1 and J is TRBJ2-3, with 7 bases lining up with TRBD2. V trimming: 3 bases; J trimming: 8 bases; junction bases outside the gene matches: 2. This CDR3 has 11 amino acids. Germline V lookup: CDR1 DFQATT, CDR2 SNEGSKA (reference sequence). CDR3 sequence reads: CSASSGGTQYF. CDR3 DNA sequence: TGCAGTGCTAGCTCGGGGGGTACGCAGTATTTT.

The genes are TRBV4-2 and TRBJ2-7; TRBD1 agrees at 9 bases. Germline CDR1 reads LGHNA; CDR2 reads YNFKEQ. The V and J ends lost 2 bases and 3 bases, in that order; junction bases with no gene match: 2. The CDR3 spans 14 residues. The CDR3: CASSQTGQGYEQYF. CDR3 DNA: TGTGCCAGCAGCCAAACGGGACAGGGCTACGAGCAGTACTTC.

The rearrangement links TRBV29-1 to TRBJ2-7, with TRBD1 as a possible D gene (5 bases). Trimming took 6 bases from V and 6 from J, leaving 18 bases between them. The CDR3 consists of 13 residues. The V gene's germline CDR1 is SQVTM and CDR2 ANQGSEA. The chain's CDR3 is CSVQKAGIPEQYF. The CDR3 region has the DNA TGCAGCGTCCAAAAAGCAGGGATCCCCGAGCAGTACTTC.

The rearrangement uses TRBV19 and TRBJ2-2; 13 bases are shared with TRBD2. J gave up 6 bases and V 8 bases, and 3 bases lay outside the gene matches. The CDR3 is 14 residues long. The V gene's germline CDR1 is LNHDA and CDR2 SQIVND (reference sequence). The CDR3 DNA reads TGTGCCAGTGCCGGACTAGCGGGGGCCGGGGAGCTGTTTTTT. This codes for CASAGLAGAGELFF.

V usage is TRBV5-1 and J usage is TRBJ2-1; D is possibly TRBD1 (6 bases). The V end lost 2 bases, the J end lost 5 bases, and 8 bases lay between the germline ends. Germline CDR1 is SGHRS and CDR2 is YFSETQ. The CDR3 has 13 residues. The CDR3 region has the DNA TGCGCCAGCAGCTTCGCAGGGGACAATGAGCAGTTCTTC. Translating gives CASSFAGDNEQFF. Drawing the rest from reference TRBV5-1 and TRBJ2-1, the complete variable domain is KAGVTQTPRYLIKTRGQQVTLSCSPISGHRSVSWYQQTPGQGLQFLFEYFSETQRNKGNFPGRFSGRQFSNSRSEMNVSTLELGDSALYLCASSFAGDNEQFFGPGTRLTVL.

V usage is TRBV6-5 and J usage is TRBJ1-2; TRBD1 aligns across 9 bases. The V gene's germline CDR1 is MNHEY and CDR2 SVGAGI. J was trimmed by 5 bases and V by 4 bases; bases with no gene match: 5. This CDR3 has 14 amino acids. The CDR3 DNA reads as TGTGCCAGCAGTTGGACAGGGGACCGATATGGCTACACCTTC. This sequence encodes CASSWTGDRYGYTF.

CDR3 sequence reads: CAISESRDRGSTRYGYTF. The CDR3 DNA is TGTGCCATCAGTGAGTCGAGGGACAGGGGGAGTACAAGGTATGGCTACACCTTC. This chain uses TRBV10-3 with TRBJ1-2; TRBD1 matches 11 bases. The junction had 11 bases not matched to a gene; V was cut back by 0 bases and J by 5 bases. The CDR3 covers 18 residues. In germline, CDR1 is ENHRY, CDR2 SYGVKD.

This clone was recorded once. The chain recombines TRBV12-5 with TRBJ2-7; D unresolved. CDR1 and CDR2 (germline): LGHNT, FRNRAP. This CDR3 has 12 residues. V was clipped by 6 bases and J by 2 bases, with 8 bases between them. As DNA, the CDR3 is TGTGCTAGTGGGATCGGTACCTACGAGCAGTACTTC. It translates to CASGIGTYEQYF.

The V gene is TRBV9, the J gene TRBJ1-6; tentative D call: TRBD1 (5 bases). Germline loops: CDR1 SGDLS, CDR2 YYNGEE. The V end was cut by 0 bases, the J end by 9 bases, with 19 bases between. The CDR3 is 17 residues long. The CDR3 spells CASSVGSGLRDSSPLHF. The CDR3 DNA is TGTGCCAGCAGCGTAGGGTCAGGGCTTCGAGATAGTTCACCCCTCCACTTT.

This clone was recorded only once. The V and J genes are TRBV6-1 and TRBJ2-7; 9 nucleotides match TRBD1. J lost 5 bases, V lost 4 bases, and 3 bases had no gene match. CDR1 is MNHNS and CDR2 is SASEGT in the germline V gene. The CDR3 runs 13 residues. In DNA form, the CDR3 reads TGTGCCAGCAGTGTTAGGACAGGGGACGAGCAGTACTTC. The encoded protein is CASSVRTGDEQYF.

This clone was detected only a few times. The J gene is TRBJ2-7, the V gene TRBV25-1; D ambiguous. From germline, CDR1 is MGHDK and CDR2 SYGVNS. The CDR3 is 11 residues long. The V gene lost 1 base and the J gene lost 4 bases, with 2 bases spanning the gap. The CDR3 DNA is TGTGCCAGCAGTGAATCATACGAGCAGTACTTC. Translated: CASSESYEQYF.

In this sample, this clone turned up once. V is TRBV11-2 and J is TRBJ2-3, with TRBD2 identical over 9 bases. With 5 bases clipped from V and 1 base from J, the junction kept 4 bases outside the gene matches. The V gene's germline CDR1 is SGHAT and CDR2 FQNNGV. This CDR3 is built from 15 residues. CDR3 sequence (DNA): TGTGCCAGCAGCGTGCAGCGGGGGGGCACAGATACGCAGTATTTT. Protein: CASSVQRGGTDTQYF.

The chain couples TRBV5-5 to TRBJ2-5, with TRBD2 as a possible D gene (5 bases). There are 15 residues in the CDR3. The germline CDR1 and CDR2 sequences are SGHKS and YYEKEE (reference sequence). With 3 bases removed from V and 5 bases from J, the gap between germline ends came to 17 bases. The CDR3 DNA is TGTGCCAGCAGCTCCCGGACTTGGTCCCAGGAGACCCAGTACTTC. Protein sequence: CASSSRTWSQETQYF. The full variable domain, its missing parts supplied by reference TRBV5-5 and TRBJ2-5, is DAGVTQSPTHLIKTRGQQVTLRCSPISGHKSVSWYQQVLGQGPQFIFQYYEKEERGRGNFPDRFSARQFPNYSSELNVNALLLGDSALYLCASSSRTWSQETQYFGPGTRLLVL.

The CDR3 nucleotides read TGTGCCAGCAGCTTAGGTGACAGAGACAATCAGCCCCAGCATTTT. This sequence encodes CASSLGDRDNQPQHF. This chain connects TRBV7-9 to TRBJ1-5; TRBD1 is a possible D gene (5 bases). Germline CDR1 is SEHNR and CDR2 is FQNEAQ (reference sequence). The V gene lost 1 base and the J gene lost 3 bases, with 10 bases spanning the gap. This CDR3 is built from 15 residues. The full variable domain, rest sourced from reference TRBV7-9 and TRBJ1-5, is DTGVSQNPRHKITKRGQNVTFRCDPISEHNRLYWYRQTLGQGPEFLTYFQNEAQLEKSRLLSDRFSAERPKGSFSTLEIQRTEQGDSAMYLCASSLGDRDNQPQHFGDGTRLSIL.

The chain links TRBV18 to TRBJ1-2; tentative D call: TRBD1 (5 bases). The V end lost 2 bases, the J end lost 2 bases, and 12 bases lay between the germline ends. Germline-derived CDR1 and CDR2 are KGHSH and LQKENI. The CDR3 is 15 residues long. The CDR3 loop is CASSPLDTPNYGYTF. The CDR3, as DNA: TGTGCCAGCTCACCATTGGACACGCCAAACTATGGCTACACCTTC. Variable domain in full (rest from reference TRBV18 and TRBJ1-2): NAGVMQNPRHLVRRRGQEARLRCSPMKGHSHVYWYRQLPEEGLKFMVYLQKENIIDESGMPKERFSAEFPKEGPSILRIQQVVRGDSAAYFCASSPLDTPNYGYTFGSGTRLTVV.

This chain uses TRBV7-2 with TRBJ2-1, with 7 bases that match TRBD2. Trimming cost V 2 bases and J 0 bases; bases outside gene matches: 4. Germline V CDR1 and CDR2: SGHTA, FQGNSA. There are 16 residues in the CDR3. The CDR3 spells CASSLQAGSSYNEQFF. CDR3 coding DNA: TGTGCCAGCAGCTTACAAGCGGGAAGCTCCTACAATGAGCAGTTCTTC.

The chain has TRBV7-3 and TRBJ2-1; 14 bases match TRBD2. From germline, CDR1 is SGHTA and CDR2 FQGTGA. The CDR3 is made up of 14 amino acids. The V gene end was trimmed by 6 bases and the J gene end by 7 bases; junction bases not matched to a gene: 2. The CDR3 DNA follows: TGTGCCAGCAGTCGGACTAGCGGGAGGAATGAGCAGTTCTTC. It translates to CASSRTSGRNEQFF.

The CDR3 DNA reads TGTGCCAGTAGTAGACTTATTGCGGCTAGCGGGAACAATGAGCAGTTCTTC. Its translation: CASSRLIAASGNNEQFF. This chain links TRBV19 with TRBJ2-1; 9 bases fit TRBD2. V lost 4 bases, J lost 5 bases, and 12 bases stayed unmatched. The CDR3 is made up of 17 amino acids. CDR1 is LNHDA and CDR2 is SQIVND in the germline V gene (reference sequence).

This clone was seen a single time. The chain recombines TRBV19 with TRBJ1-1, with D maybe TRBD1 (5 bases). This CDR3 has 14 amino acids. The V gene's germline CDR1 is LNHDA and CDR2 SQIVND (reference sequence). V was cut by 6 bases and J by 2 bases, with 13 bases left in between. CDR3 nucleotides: TGTGCCAGTAGCGATTCGGGGGGAAACACTGAAGCTTTCTTT. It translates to CASSDSGGNTEAFF.

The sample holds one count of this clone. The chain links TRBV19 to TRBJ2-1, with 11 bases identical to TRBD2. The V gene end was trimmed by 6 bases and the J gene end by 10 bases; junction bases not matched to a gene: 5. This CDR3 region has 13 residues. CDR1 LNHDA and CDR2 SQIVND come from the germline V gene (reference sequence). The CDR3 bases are TGTGCCAGTAGCAGACGGACTAGCGGGGAGCAGTTCTTC. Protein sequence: CASSRRTSGEQFF.

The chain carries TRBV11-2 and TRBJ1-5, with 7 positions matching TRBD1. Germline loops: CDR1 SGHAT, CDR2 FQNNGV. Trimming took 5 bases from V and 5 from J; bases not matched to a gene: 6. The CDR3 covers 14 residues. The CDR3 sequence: CASSRGTADQPQHF. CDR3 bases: TGTGCCAGCAGCCGTGGGACAGCCGATCAGCCCCAGCATTTT.

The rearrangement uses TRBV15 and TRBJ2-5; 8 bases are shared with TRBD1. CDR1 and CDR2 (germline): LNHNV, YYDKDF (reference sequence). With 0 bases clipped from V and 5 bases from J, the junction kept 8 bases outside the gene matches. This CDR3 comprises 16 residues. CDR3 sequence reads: CATSRDRGRVGETQYF. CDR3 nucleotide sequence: TGTGCCACCAGCAGAGACAGGGGGCGAGTCGGCGAGACCCAGTACTTC.

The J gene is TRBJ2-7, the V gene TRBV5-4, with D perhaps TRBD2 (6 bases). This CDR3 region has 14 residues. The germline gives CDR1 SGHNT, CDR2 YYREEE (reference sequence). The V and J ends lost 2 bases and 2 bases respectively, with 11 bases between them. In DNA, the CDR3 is TGTGCCAGCAGCTTCGGGGGACCCACCTACGAGCAGTACTTC. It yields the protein CASSFGGPTYEQYF.

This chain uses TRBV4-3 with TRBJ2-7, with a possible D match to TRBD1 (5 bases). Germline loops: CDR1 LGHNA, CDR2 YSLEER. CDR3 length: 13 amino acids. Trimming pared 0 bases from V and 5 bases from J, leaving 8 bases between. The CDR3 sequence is CASSQDVGDEQYF. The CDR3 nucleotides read TGCGCCAGCAGCCAAGATGTAGGGGACGAGCAGTACTTC.